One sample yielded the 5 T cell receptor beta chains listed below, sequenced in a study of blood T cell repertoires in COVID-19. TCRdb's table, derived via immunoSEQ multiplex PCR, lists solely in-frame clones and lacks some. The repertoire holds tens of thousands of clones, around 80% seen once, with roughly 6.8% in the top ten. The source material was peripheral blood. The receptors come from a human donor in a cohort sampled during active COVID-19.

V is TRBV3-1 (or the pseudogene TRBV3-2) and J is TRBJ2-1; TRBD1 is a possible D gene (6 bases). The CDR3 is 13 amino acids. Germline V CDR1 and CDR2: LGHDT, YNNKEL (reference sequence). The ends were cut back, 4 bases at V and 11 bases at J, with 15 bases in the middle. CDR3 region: CASSPSLDSQQFF. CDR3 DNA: TGTGCCAGCAGCCCCTCCTTGGACAGCCAGCAGTTCTTC.

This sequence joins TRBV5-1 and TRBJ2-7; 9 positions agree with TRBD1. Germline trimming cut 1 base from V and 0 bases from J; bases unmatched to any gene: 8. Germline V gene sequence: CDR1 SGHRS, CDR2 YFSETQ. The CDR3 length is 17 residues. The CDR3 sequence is CASSLYGGQGISYEQYF. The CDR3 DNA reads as TGCGCCAGCAGCTTGTATGGGGGACAGGGTATCTCCTACGAGCAGTACTTC.

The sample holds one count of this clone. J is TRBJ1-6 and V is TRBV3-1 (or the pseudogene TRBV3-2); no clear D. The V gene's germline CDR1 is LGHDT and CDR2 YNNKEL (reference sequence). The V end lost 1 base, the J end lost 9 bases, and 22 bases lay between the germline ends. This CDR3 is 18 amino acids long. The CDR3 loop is CASSQAQPGLISSSPLHF. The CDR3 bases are TGTGCCAGCAGCCAAGCCCAACCGGGATTGATATCCAGTTCACCCCTCCACTTT.

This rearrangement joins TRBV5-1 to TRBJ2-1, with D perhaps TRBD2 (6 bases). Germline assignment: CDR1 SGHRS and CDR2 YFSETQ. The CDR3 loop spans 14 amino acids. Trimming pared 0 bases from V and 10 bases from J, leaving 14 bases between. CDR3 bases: TGCGCCAGCAGCTTGGAGTTGGCTAGCGCCGAGCAGTTCTTC. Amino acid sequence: CASSLELASAEQFF.

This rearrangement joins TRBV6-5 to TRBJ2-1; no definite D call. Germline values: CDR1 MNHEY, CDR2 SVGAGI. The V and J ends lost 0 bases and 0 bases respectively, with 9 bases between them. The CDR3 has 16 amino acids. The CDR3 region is CASSYSPASSYNEQFF. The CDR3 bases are TGTGCCAGCAGTTACTCGCCCGCGAGCTCCTACAATGAGCAGTTCTTC.